This TCR beta chain was found in a study of T-cell memory formation after mild COVID-19. Study-level background: TCR clusters largely stayed donor specific.

The table lists this clonotype with a few counts. The antigen remains undetermined. The CDR3 covers 14 residues. Trimming removed 5 bases from V and 6 bases from J, with 16 bases in between. Germline V gene data show CDR1 as PRHDT and CDR2 as FYEKMQ (reference sequence). Overall study results and limits: Clones which contracted sat mainly in CM and EM if CD4+, and in EMRA if CD8+. In pre-infection memory, a portion of responding clones appeared, which suggested that cross-reactive memory joined.

From 5'RACE with constant-segment primers came TCR alpha and TCR beta cDNA libraries that carried sample barcodes and UMIs. A single record per CDR3 protein comes from TCRdb applying MiXCR to the 5' RACE reads. This table has 400,000 to 500,000 distinct CDR3 sequences, 20% to 25% appearing once. Sequenced: PBMCs or a T cell subset sorted from them (not recorded which). The TCR was taken from an adult woman who had mild COVID-19 (a few samples of this study predate the infection). Cell type and time point are not known. The rearrangement uses TRBV13 and TRBJ1-2; possibly TRBD1 for D (5 bases). This CDR3 is CASSPLGGWDGYTF. The CDR3 region has the DNA TGTGCCAGCAGCCCCCTTGGGGGGTGGGATGGCTACACCTTC.